This T cell receptor (beta chain) was documented in a study of T cells in Graves' hyperthyroidism and ophthalmopathy. For the study at large: Any treatment followed the collection of peripheral blood at initial diagnosis.

With 6 bases removed from V and 6 bases from J, the gap between germline ends came to 21 bases. Germline V gene sequence: CDR1 SEHNR, CDR2 FQNEAQ (reference sequence). This CDR3 is built from 15 residues. The sample holds many counts of this clonotype. Patients between 18 and 65 years old had hyperthyroidism, newly diagnosed and lasting under 2 months. Clinical symptoms, serum thyroxine, TRAb, thyroid ultrasound and orbital computed tomography informed diagnoses. Fresh peripheral blood, approximately 10 ml, yielded the PBMCs. The CDR3 regions of TCR beta were amplified from RNA transcripts. RT-PCR in the first round (using the HTBI primer set) targeted the TCR CDR3. TCRdb itself ran the multiplex PCR reads through MiXCR, one entry per CDR3 protein. Here the sample spans more than 300,000 distinct CDR3 sequences, about 18% being singletons.

This TCR was sampled from a woman aged 25 to 45 with Graves' hyperthyroidism that later progressed to Graves' ophthalmopathy. This chain uses TRBV7-9 with TRBJ2-7; perhaps TRBD1 as D (8 bases). Sequenced input: blood. CDR3 residues: CASSSNRGGIFEQYF. DNA for the CDR3: TGTGCCAGCAGTTCTAACAGGGGGGGTATCTTCGAGCAGTACTTC.